This T cell receptor (beta chain) derives from a study of identical twins. MiXCR, applied by TCRdb to the 5' RACE reads, yields one record per CDR3 protein. The table records approximately 1.8 million distinct CDR3 sequences, about 32% of them present only once. Only healthy Caucasians were included as donors. The germline V gene has CDR1 SNHLY and CDR2 FYNNEI. The CDR3 runs 15 residues. V lost 4 bases to trimming and J lost 1 base, with 10 bases between them. This clonotype was observed a few times. Its antigen is still unknown. Study results and limitations: Sequences that were beta out-of-frame showed weaker excess twin sharing. Models underestimated TCR alpha sharing (out-of-frame) in monozygotic twins. Its conclusions, products of cross-sectional statistical analysis, did not come from following the same donors.

The rearrangement joins TRBV2 to TRBJ2-2, with D unresolved. Sequenced sample: cord blood. The receptor was isolated from a newborn girl in good health. The chain's CDR3 is CASSARQLNTGELFF. The CDR3 nucleotides read TGTGCCAGCAGTGCAAGGCAGCTGAACACCGGGGAGCTGTTTTTT.